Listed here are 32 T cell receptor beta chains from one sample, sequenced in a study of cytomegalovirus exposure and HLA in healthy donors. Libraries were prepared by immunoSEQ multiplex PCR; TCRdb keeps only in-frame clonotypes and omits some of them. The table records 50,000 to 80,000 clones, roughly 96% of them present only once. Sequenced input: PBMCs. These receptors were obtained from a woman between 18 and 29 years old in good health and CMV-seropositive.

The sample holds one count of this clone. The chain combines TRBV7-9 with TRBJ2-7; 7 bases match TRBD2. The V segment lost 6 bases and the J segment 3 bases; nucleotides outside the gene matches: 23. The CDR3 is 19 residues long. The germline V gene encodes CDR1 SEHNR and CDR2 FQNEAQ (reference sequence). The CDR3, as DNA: TGTGCCAGCAGTGAAGTACGGGGCGTCGGTCTAGCGGCCCTCTACGAGCAGTACTTC. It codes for CASSEVRGVGLAALYEQYF.

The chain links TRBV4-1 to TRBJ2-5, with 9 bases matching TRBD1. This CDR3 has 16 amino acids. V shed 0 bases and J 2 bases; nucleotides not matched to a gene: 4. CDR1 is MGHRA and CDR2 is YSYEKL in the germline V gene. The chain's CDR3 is CASSQEPGTGQETQYF. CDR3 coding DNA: TGCGCCAGCAGCCAAGAACCCGGGACAGGGCAAGAGACCCAGTACTTC.

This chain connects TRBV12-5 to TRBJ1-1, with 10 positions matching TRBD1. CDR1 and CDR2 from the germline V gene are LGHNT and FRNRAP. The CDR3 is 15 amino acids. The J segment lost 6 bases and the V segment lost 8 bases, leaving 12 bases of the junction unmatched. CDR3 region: CASIIGQGVYPEAFF. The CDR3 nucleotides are TGTGCTAGTATTATAGGACAGGGGGTGTATCCTGAAGCTTTCTTT.

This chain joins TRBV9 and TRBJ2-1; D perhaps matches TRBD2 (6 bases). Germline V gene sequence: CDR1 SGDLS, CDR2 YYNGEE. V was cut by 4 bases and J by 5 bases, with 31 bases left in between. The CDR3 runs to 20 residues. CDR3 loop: CASSSPRNNEYGGENNEQFF. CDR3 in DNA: TGTGCCAGCAGCTCCCCCCGGAACAACGAATATGGCGGGGAAAACAATGAGCAGTTCTTC.

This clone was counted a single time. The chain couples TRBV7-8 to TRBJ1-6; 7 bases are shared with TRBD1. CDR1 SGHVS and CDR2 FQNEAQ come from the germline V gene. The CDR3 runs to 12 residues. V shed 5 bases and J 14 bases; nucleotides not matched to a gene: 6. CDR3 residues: CASSGDSRTLHF. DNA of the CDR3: TGTGCCAGCAGCGGGGACAGTAGGACCCTCCACTTT.

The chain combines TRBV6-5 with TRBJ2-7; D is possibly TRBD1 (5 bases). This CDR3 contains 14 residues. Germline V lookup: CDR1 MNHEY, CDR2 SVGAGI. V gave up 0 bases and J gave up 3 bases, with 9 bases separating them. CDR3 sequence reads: CASSYSVQGYEQYF. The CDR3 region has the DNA TGTGCCAGCAGTTACTCAGTCCAGGGCTACGAGCAGTACTTC.

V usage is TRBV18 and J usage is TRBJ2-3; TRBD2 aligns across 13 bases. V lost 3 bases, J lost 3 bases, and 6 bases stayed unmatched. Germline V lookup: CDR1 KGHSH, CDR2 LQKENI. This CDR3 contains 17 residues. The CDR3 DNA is TGTGCCAGCTCACCTGGACTAGCGGGAGTGGGGACAGATACGCAGTATTTT. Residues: CASSPGLAGVGTDTQYF.

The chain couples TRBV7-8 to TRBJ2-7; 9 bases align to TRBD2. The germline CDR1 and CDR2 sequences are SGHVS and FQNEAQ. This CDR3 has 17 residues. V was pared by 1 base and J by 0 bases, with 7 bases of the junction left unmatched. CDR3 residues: CASSLEVAGALSYEQYF. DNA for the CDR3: TGTGCCAGCAGCTTAGAAGTAGCGGGAGCCCTCTCCTACGAGCAGTACTTC.

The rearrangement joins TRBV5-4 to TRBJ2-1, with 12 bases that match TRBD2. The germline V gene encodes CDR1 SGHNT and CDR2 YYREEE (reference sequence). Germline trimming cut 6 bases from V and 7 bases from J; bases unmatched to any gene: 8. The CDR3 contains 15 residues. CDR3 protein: CASTMTSGRRNEQFF. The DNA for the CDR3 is TGTGCCAGCACCATGACTAGCGGGAGAAGAAATGAGCAGTTCTTC.

CDR3 DNA sequence: TGTGCCAGCAGCCCGACAGGGGGTTCCTACGAGCAGTACTTC. This translates into CASSPTGGSYEQYF. V usage is TRBV9 and J usage is TRBJ2-7, with 9 nucleotides matching TRBD1. The CDR3 extends over 14 amino acids. The junction had 3 bases not matched to a gene; V was cut back by 4 bases and J by 1 base. The germline CDR1 and CDR2 sequences are SGDLS and YYNGEE.

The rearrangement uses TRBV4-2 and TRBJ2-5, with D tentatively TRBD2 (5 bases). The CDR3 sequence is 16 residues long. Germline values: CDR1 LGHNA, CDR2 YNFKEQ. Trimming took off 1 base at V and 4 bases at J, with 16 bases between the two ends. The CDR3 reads CASSQGASTSIETQYF. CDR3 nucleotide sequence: TGTGCCAGCAGCCAAGGAGCTAGCACCAGCATAGAGACCCAGTACTTC.

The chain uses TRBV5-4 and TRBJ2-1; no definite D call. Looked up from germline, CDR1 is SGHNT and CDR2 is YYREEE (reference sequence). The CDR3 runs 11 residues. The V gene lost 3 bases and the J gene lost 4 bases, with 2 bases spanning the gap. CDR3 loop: CASSSYNEQFF. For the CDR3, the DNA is TGTGCCAGCAGCTCTTACAATGAGCAGTTCTTC.

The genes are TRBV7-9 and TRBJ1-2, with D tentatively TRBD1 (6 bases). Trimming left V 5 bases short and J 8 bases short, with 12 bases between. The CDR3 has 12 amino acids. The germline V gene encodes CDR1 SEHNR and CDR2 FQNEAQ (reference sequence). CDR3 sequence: CASSPEGDGYTF. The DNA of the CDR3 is TGTGCCAGCAGCCCAGAGGGGGACGGCTACACCTTC. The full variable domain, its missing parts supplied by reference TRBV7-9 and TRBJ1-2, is DTGVSQNPRHKITKRGQNVTFRCDPISEHNRLYWYRQTLGQGPEFLTYFQNEAQLEKSRLLSDRFSAERPKGSFSTLEIQRTEQGDSAMYLCASSPEGDGYTFGSGTRLTVV.

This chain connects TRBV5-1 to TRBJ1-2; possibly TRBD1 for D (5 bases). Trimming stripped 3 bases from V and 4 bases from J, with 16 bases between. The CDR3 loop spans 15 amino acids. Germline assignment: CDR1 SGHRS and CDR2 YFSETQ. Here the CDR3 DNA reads TGCGCCAGCAGCTGGACGGACAATCCCCTCTATGGCTACACCTTC. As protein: CASSWTDNPLYGYTF.

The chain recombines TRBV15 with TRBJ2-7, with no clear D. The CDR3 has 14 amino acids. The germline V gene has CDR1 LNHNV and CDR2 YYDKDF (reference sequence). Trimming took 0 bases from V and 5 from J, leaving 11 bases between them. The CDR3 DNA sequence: TGTGCCACCAGCAGAGATTTTCTCGAGGACGAGCAGTACTTC. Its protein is CATSRDFLEDEQYF.

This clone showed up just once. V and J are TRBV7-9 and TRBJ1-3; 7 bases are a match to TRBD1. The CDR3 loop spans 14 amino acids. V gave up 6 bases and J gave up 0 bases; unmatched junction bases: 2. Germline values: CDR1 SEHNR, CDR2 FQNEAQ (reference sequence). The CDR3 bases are TGTGCCAGCAGTCCAGGGGGCTCTGGAAACACCATATATTTT. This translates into CASSPGGSGNTIYF.

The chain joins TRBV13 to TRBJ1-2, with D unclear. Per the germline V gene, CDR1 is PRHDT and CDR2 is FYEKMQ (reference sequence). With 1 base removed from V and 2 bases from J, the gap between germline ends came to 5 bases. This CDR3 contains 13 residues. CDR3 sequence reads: CASSLATNYGYTF. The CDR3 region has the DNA TGTGCCAGCAGCTTAGCGACAAACTATGGCTACACCTTC.

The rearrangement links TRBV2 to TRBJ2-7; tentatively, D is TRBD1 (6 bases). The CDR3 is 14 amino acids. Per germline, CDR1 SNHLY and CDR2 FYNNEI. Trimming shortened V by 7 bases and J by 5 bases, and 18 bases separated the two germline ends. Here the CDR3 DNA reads TGTGCCAGCAATAAGTTCCGGGACACCCACGAGCAGTACTTC. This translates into CASNKFRDTHEQYF.

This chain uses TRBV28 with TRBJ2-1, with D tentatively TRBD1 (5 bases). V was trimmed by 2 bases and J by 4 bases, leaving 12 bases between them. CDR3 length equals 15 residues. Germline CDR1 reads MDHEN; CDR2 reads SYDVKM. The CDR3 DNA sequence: TGTGCCAGCAGTTTAATCTCAGGGATTTACAATGAGCAGTTCTTC. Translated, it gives CASSLISGIYNEQFF.

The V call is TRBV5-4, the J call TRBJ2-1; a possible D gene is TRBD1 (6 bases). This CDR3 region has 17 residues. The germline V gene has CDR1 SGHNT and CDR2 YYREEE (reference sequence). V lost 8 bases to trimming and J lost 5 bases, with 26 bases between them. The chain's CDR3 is CASQTAMSRGANNEQFF. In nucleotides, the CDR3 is TGTGCCAGTCAAACCGCCATGTCCAGGGGCGCCAACAATGAGCAGTTCTTC.

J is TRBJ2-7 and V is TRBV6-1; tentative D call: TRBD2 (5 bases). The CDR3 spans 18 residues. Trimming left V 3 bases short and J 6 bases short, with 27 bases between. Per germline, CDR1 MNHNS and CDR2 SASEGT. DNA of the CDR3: TGTGCCAGCAGTGACCGTGGCAGGACGGAAGGAGGAGACGGCGAGCAGTACTTC. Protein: CASSDRGRTEGGDGEQYF.

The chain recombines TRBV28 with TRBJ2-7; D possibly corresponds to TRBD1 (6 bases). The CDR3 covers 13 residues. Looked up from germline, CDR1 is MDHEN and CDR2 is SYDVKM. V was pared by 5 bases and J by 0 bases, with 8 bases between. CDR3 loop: CASSGDTSYEQYF. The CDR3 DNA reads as TGTGCCAGCAGTGGGGACACCTCCTACGAGCAGTACTTC.

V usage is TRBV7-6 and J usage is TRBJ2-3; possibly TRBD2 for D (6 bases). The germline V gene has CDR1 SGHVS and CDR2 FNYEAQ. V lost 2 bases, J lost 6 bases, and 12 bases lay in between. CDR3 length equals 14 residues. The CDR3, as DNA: TGTGCCAGCAGCTTAACGAACCGGGGGGATACGCAGTATTTT. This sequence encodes CASSLTNRGDTQYF. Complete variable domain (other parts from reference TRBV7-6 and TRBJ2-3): GAGVSQSPRYKVTKRGQDVALRCDPISGHVSLYWYRQALGQGPEFLTYFNYEAQQDKSGLPNDRFSAERPEGSISTLTIQRTEQRDSAMYRCASSLTNRGDTQYFGPGTRLTVL.

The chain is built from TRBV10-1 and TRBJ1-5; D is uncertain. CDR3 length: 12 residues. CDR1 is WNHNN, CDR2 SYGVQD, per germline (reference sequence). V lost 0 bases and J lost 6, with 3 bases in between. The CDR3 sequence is CASSESSQPQHF. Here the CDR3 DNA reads TGCGCCAGCAGTGAGTCGAGTCAGCCCCAGCATTTT.

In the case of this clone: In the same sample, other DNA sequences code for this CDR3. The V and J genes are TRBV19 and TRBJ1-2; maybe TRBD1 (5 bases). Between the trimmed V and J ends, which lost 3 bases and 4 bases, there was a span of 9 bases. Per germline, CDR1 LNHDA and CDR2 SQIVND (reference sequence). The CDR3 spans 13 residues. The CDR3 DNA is TGTGCCAGTAGTATTCAGGGACTCTATGGCTACACCTTC. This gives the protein CASSIQGLYGYTF.

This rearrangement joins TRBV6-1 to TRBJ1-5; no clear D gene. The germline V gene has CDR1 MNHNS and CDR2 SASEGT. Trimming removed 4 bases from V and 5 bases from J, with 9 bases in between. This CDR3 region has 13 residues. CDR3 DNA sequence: TGTGCCAGCAGTGTGGCGAGGGATCAGCCCCAGCATTTT. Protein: CASSVARDQPQHF.

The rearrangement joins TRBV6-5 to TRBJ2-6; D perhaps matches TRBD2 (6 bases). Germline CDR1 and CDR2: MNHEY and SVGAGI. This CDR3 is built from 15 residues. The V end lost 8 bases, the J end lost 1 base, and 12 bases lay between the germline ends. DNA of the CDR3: TGTGCCAGCGGAGACGGGACTTCTGGGGCCAACGTCCTGACTTTC. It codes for CASGDGTSGANVLTF.

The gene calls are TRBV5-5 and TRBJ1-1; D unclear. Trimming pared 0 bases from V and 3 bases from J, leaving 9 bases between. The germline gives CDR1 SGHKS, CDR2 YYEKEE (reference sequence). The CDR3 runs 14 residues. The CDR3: CASSLEAGYTEAFF. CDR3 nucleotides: TGTGCCAGCAGCTTGGAAGCCGGTTACACTGAAGCTTTCTTT.

The CDR3 loop is CSVAEPDTQYF. In nucleotides, the CDR3 is TGCAGCGTCGCAGAACCAGATACGCAGTATTTT. This chain joins TRBV29-1 and TRBJ2-3; D ambiguous. V dropped 6 bases and J dropped 4 bases, with 8 bases sitting between them. The length of the CDR3 is 11 residues. CDR1 is SQVTM, CDR2 ANQGSEA, per germline.

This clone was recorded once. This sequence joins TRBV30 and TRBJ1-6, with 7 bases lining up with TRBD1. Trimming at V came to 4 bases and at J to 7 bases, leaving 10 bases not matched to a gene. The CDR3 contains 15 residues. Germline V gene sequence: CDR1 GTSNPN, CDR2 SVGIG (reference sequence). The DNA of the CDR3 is TGTGCCTGGAATACAGGGGTAAGAGGAAATTCACCCCTCCACTTT. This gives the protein CAWNTGVRGNSPLHF.

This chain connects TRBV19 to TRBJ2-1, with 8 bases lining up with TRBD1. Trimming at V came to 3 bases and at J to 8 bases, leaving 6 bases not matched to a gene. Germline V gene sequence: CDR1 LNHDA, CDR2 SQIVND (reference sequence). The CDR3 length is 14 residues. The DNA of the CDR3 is TGTGCCAGTAGTATCCGACAGGGGTTCGATGAGCAGTTCTTC. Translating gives CASSIRQGFDEQFF. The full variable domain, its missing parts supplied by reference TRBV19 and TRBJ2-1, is DGGITQSPKYLFRKEGQNVTLSCEQNLNHDAMYWYRQDPGQGLRLIYYSQIVNDFQKGDIAEGYSVSREKKESFPLTVTSAQKNPTAFYLCASSIRQGFDEQFFGPGTRLTVL.

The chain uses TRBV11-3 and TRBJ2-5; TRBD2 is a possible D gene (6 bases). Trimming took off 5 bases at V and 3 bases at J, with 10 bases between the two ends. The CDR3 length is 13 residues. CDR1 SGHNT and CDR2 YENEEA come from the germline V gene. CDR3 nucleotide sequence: TGTGCCAGCAGCCGGACGGGGGAAGAGACCCAGTACTTC. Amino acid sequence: CASSRTGEETQYF.